This TCR beta chain appears in the sequencing data of a study of beta chain features in type 1 diabetes. Findings of the study overall: Shortening that was moderate but significant affected the TCRB CDR3s of Type 1 diabetes patients in all four CD4+ subsets.

V was cut by 5 bases and J by 2 bases, with 10 bases left in between. This CDR3 has 14 amino acids. The germline V gene encodes CDR1 SGHTA and CDR2 FQGNSA. What was sequenced were expressed TCRB transcripts, since all of the isolated RNA had been reverse transcribed. This table comes from immunoSEQ multiplex PCR, and its TCRdb copy is limited to in-frame clones, with some not included. The table has tens of thousands of clones, 66% seen once. In the case of this clone: As yet, its antigen is unknown.

Sequenced input: Tregs from blood. This sequence originates from a man aged 25-45 years with type 1 diabetes. Some clones in this sample may be carry-over from other donors' samples. The rearrangement links TRBV7-2 to TRBJ2-1; D is perhaps TRBD2 (6 bases). The CDR3 loop reads CASSPREPYNEQFF. In DNA form, the CDR3 reads TGTGCCAGCAGCCCCCGGGAGCCCTACAATGAGCAGTTCTTC. Looking up the rest from reference TRBV7-2 and TRBJ2-1 gives the full variable domain: GAGVSQSPSNKVTEKGKDVELRCDPISGHTALYWYRQSLGQGLEFLIYFQGNSAPDKSGLPSDRFSAERTGGSVSTLTIQRTQQEDSAVYLCASSPREPYNEQFFGPGTRLTVL.